This T cell receptor beta chain was sequenced in a study of vaccination and CD4 T cells after COVID-19. Trimming shortened V by 0 bases and J by 4 bases, and 12 bases separated the two germline ends. The germline CDR1 and CDR2 sequences are SGHTA and FQGTGA. CDR3 length: 15 residues. The treatment here: roughly ten-day PBMC culture with coronavirus spike peptide pools or control peptides (ViraFEST assay). Study conclusions and caveats: In convalescent patients, 304 of 307 vaccine-specific clones were mono-reactive for SARS-CoV-2 spike.

Concerning this clonotype itself: What it recognizes is unknown.

Researchers used the Oncomine TCR Beta short-read assay to sequence DNA from cultured CD4+ T cells. TCRdb processed the PCR reads anew with MiXCR; each CDR3 protein has one entry. The data hold 11,000 or so distinct CDR3 sequences, with 76% observed a single time. This TCR derives from a human donor who had recovered from COVID-19. V and J are TRBV7-3 and TRBJ1-1; D perhaps matches TRBD1 (5 bases). Sequenced input: CD4+ T cells from blood, cultured in vitro. The CDR3: CASSLTGGRGTEAFF. The CDR3 coding sequence is TGTGCCAGCAGCTTAACGGGCGGAAGGGGCACTGAAGCTTTCTTT.